One sample yielded the 24 T cell receptor beta chains listed below, sequenced in a study of blood T cell repertoires in COVID-19. TCRdb's copy holds only in-frame clones and misses some; the assay was immunoSEQ multiplex PCR. The sample records 60,000 to 75,000 clones, 65% to 85% being singletons. The specimen sequenced was peripheral blood. The source is a woman in her 70s with acute or convalescent COVID-19.

The V call is TRBV6-5, the J call TRBJ2-2; the D is unclear. V was pared by 10 bases and J by 6 bases, with 12 bases between. The CDR3 length is 12 residues. CDR1 is MNHEY, CDR2 SVGAGI, per germline. CDR3 nucleotide sequence: TGTGCCATAAGCCCCGGGTCCGGGGAGCTGTTTTTT. Translating gives CAISPGSGELFF.

The V gene is TRBV11-2, the J gene TRBJ1-2; D possibly corresponds to TRBD1 (5 bases). The CDR3 extends over 14 amino acids. V lost 1 base, J lost 7 bases, and 13 bases lay in between. The V gene's germline CDR1 is SGHAT and CDR2 FQNNGV. The CDR3 reads CASSLGGLSRGYTF. The CDR3 region has the DNA TGTGCCAGCAGCTTAGGGGGCCTCTCGCGTGGCTACACCTTC. The whole variable domain, filled in from reference TRBV11-2 and TRBJ1-2, reads EAGVAQSPRYKIIEKRQSVAFWCNPISGHATLYWYQQILGQGPKLLIQFQNNGVVDDSQLPKDRFSAERLKGVDSTLKIQPAKLEDSAVYLCASSLGGLSRGYTFGSGTRLTVV.

The V and J genes are TRBV15 and TRBJ2-5; no firm D call. The CDR3 has 12 amino acids. The V gene lost 1 base and the J gene lost 5 bases, with 5 bases spanning the gap. Germline loops: CDR1 LNHNV, CDR2 YYDKDF (reference sequence). As DNA, the CDR3 is TGTGCCACCAGCAGAGTAGCCGAGACCCAGTACTTC. Translated, it gives CATSRVAETQYF. Based on the CDR3 plus reference TRBV15 and TRBJ2-5, the full variable domain is DAMVIQNPRYQVTQFGKPVTLSCSQTLNHNVMYWYQQKSSQAPKLLFHYYDKDFNNEADTPDNFQSRRPNTSFCFLDIRSPGLGDTAMYLCATSRVAETQYFGPGTRLLVL.

The chain combines TRBV7-2 with TRBJ1-4; 10 bases are shared with TRBD1. Per germline, CDR1 SGHTA and CDR2 FQGNSA. The trim removed 5 bases at V and 4 bases at J, leaving 7 bases unmatched. The CDR3 has 16 amino acids. The CDR3 protein is CASSLGQGGRNEKLFF. The CDR3 DNA is TGTGCCAGCAGCCTCGGACAGGGGGGACGTAATGAAAAACTGTTTTTT.

This clone turned up a few times. The rearrangement uses TRBV9 and TRBJ1-2; tentative D call: TRBD1 (5 bases). Germline-derived CDR1 and CDR2 are SGDLS and YYNGEE. The CDR3 length is 16 residues. Trimming stripped 4 bases from V and 0 bases from J, with 16 bases between. CDR3 sequence: CASSTTGTLPNYGYTF. The DNA for the CDR3 is TGTGCCAGCAGCACTACCGGGACTCTCCCTAACTATGGCTACACCTTC.

The DNA of the CDR3 is TGTGCCAGCAGCTTAACAAGCGGGGGGTCGCAAGAGACCCAGTACTTC. Its translation is CASSLTSGGSQETQYF. The chain has TRBV7-3 and TRBJ2-5; TRBD2 matches at 9 bases. V gave up 0 bases and J gave up 2 bases; unmatched junction bases: 4. In germline, CDR1 is SGHTA, CDR2 FQGTGA. This CDR3 has 16 residues.

The gene calls are TRBV12-3 or TRBV12-4 and TRBJ1-1; TRBD1 is a possible D gene (5 bases). The CDR3 has 13 residues. V lost 3 bases to trimming and J lost 8 bases, with 13 bases between them. The CDR3 spells CASSLAGKKEAFF. For the CDR3, the DNA is TGTGCCAGCAGTTTGGCAGGGAAGAAGGAAGCTTTCTTT.

The V gene is TRBV5-6, the J gene TRBJ1-5; D possibly corresponds to TRBD1 (5 bases). Germline CDR1 is SGHDT and CDR2 is YYEEEE. The CDR3 covers 14 residues. V was shortened by 1 base and J by 7 bases, with 12 bases between the two germline ends. The CDR3 bases are TGTGCCAGCAGCTTGCAGGGCTCTAGACAGCCCCAGCATTTT. This translates into CASSLQGSRQPQHF.

This sequence joins TRBV1 and TRBJ2-5; the table's TRBD1 call for D was not verified on the DNA. TRBV1 is a pseudogene locus. The CDR3 covers 15 residues. Written as DNA, the CDR3 is TGCACCAGCAGCCAAGATCTCAGGGATTCGGAGACCCAGTACTTC. Its translation: CTSSQDLRDSETQYF.

This sequence joins TRBV5-1 and TRBJ2-1; 8 bases line up with TRBD1. The CDR3 length is 12 residues. Germline V lookup: CDR1 SGHRS, CDR2 YFSETQ. V shed 7 bases, J shed 8 bases, and the junction held 5 bases outside the gene matches. The CDR3 here is CASAATGDEQFF. In nucleotides, the CDR3 is TGCGCCAGCGCGGCGACAGGGGATGAGCAGTTCTTC.

The chain joins TRBV5-5 to TRBJ2-6; tentative D call: TRBD1 (6 bases). CDR1 and CDR2 (germline): SGHKS, YYEKEE (reference sequence). The V and J ends lost 2 bases and 4 bases respectively, with 13 bases between them. This CDR3 has 16 amino acids. The CDR3 loop reads CASSFTTGTGANVLTF. CDR3 DNA sequence: TGTGCCAGCAGCTTCACTACAGGGACCGGGGCCAACGTCCTGACTTTC.

This clone was recorded only once. J is TRBJ1-1 and V is TRBV5-1; no reliable D call. Germline CDR1 and CDR2: SGHRS and YFSETQ. The CDR3 sequence is 13 residues long. V lost 0 bases to trimming and J lost 4 bases, with 7 bases between them. CDR3 region: CASSLEQTTEAFF. For the CDR3, the DNA is TGCGCCAGCAGCTTGGAACAGACCACTGAAGCTTTCTTT.

The V gene is TRBV27, the J gene TRBJ2-7; TRBD1 matches at 8 bases. The CDR3 spans 13 residues. The V and J ends lost 4 bases and 5 bases, in that order; junction bases with no gene match: 4. Germline CDR1 is MNHEY and CDR2 is SMNVEV (reference sequence). In DNA form, the CDR3 reads TGTGCCAGCAGTTGGACAGGGAACCACGAGCAGTACTTC. It translates to CASSWTGNHEQYF.

This sequence joins TRBV6-1 and TRBJ1-6, with a weak D call TRBD1 (6 bases). V was pared by 2 bases and J by 2 bases, with 13 bases between. The CDR3 loop spans 17 amino acids. Germline CDR1 is MNHNS and CDR2 is SASEGT. CDR3 loop: CASSELGWTAYNSPLHF. As DNA, the CDR3 is TGTGCCAGCAGTGAACTAGGCTGGACAGCCTATAATTCACCCCTCCACTTT.

The rearrangement uses TRBV14 and TRBJ2-1; the D gene is possibly TRBD2 (6 bases). The length of the CDR3 is 14 residues. In germline, CDR1 is SGHDN, CDR2 FVKESK. V was trimmed by 0 bases and J by 6 bases, leaving 9 bases between them. CDR3 protein: CASSQDLTSNEQFF. As DNA, the CDR3 is TGTGCCAGCAGCCAAGATTTGACTAGCAATGAGCAGTTCTTC.

V and J are TRBV20-1 and TRBJ2-7; 12 nucleotides match TRBD2. Germline loops: CDR1 DFQATT, CDR2 SNEGSKA (reference sequence). J gave up 7 bases and V 3 bases, and 13 bases lay outside the gene matches. The CDR3 totals 16 residues. CDR3 sequence reads: CSASRASGGVTLEQYF. In DNA form, the CDR3 reads TGCAGTGCTAGTAGGGCTAGCGGGGGGGTCACGCTTGAGCAGTACTTC.

This rearrangement joins TRBV3-1 (or the pseudogene TRBV3-2) to TRBJ1-5, with TRBD1 as a possible D gene (5 bases). CDR1 is LGHDT, CDR2 YNNKEL, per germline (reference sequence). Trimming removed 0 bases at V and 5 bases at J, with 14 bases between. The CDR3 loop spans 16 amino acids. The CDR3 is CASSQDGGTPYQPQHF. The CDR3 region has the DNA TGTGCCAGCAGCCAAGACGGGGGAACCCCATATCAGCCCCAGCATTTT.

The V call is TRBV7-6, the J call TRBJ2-1, with 8 bases aligning to TRBD2. The junction had 15 bases not matched to a gene; V was cut back by 5 bases and J by 3 bases. There are 18 residues in the CDR3. Germline V CDR1 and CDR2: SGHVS, FNYEAQ. CDR3 sequence reads: CASSQTTGGAGGYNEQFF. The DNA of the CDR3 is TGTGCCAGCAGCCAGACCACCGGGGGGGCCGGGGGCTACAATGAGCAGTTCTTC.

The chain carries TRBV2 and TRBJ1-2; D might be TRBD1 (6 bases). V was cut by 6 bases and J by 4 bases, with 12 bases left in between. The CDR3 is 13 amino acids. Germline values: CDR1 SNHLY, CDR2 FYNNEI. The CDR3 DNA reads as TGTGCCAGCAGGCAAGGACAGAGCTATGGCTACACCTTC. Its translation is CASRQGQSYGYTF.

Of note for this clone: The germline gene is not matched at one end of the junction; a read error may be the cause. The rearrangement joins TRBV6-5 to TRBJ2-1; 7 nucleotides match TRBD2. There are 15 residues in the CDR3. From germline, CDR1 is MNHEY and CDR2 SVGAGI. The CDR3 here is CAGSYRRGNYNEQFF. DNA for the CDR3: TGTGCCGGCAGTTACAGGCGGGGGAACTACAATGAGCAGTTCTTC.

The rearrangement uses TRBV19 and TRBJ2-5; 11 positions agree with TRBD2. This CDR3 region has 15 residues. The germline V gene has CDR1 LNHDA and CDR2 SQIVND (reference sequence). Losses at the gene ends were 5 bases for V and 4 bases for J; bases not matched to a gene: 6. This CDR3 reads CASSALTSGGETQYF. The CDR3 coding sequence is TGTGCCAGTAGTGCACTAACTAGCGGGGGAGAGACCCAGTACTTC.

This clone was seen only once. The rearrangement uses TRBV21-1 and TRBJ2-7; no check of the table's D call, TRBD1, against the DNA was made. TRBV21-1 is termed a pseudogene. The CDR3 is 15 residues long. CDR3 region: CASSASPGHSYEQYF. The CDR3 DNA sequence: TGTGCCAGCAGCGCCTCCCCGGGACACTCCTACGAGCAGTACTTC.

The chain employs TRBV5-1 and TRBJ2-1; 8 bases are a match to TRBD1. CDR1 is SGHRS, CDR2 YFSETQ, per germline. This CDR3 has 14 residues. Trimming at V came to 0 bases and at J to 5 bases, leaving 1 base not matched to a gene. As DNA, the CDR3 is TGCGCCAGCAGCTTGGGGACAGGGAACAATGAGCAGTTCTTC. Its translation is CASSLGTGNNEQFF.

The V gene is TRBV12-2, the J gene TRBJ1-6. TRBV12-2 is a recognized pseudogene. CDR3 length: 18 amino acids. The CDR3 nucleotides are TGTGCAAGTCGCTTAGCAGGCCACCGGAGCTTCTATAATTCACCCCTCCACTTT. Residues: CASRLAGHRSFYNSPLHF.